The clone carrying this TCR beta chain was seen a single time. Antigen unknown. This sample stems from a study of shared clonotypes between healthy human individuals. Study-wide context: CD8 memory received one plate per donor, CD8 naive two, CD4 memory three and CD4 naive three. Broader study findings: The sharing of 5% to 6.5% of naive CD4 clonotypes was seen across a handful of donors. The generation probabilities recorded for non-shared clonotypes fell below those of clonotypes shared by all four donors.

The germline CDR1 and CDR2 sequences are LNHDA and SQIVND (reference sequence). The CDR3 covers 16 residues. Trimming cost V 3 bases and J 5 bases; bases outside gene matches: 4. Researchers partitioned CD4+ cells into CD45RA+ naive and CD45RA-negative memory subsets. The data were produced by immunoSEQ multiplex PCR, yet TCRdb's version contains in-frame clones alone and is incomplete. The sample has under 1,100,000 clones, around four fifths seen once; the top ten hold about 1.5%. The V and J genes are TRBV19 and TRBJ2-2; 12 bases fit TRBD2. This sequence was found in a man between 18 and 35 years old in good health. Material: memory CD4+ T cells sorted from blood. The subset here: CD45RA-negative fraction. CDR3 sequence: CASSMGGLAGTGELFF. CDR3 bases: TGTGCCAGTAGTATGGGGGGACTAGCGGGTACCGGGGAGCTGTTTTTT.